This record looks at one T cell receptor beta chain sequence and its context. Its specificity is unknown. This clone may be a read error of a much larger clone one base away. This sample stems from a study of blood T cells in healthy people across ages. Ten milliliters was the volume of peripheral blood drawn from each donor. Per sample, at least 6 micrograms of total RNA were extracted. The authors ran a second PCR of roughly 7 to 11 cycles using a sample-barcoded 5' primer and a J-beta primer mix. TCRdb analysed the 5' RACE reads with MiXCR anew, one entry per CDR3 protein. The sample lists more than 700,000 distinct CDR3 sequences; 50% to 65% were seen once. CDR3 size: 14 residues. Germline CDR1 SQVTM, CDR2 ANQGSEA. General study results and limits: Naive CD4+ cells and diversity were both higher in long-lived donors than in aged donors. TCR beta diversity, measured per million T cells, fell in a roughly linear way with age.

V is TRBV29-1 and J is TRBJ2-7, with a tentative D call TRBD1 (6 bases). The sequence was obtained from an elderly man in good health. The sequencing input was blood. CDR3 sequence reads: CSGEDPGQSYEQYF. CDR3 nucleotide sequence: TGCAGCGGTGAAGATCCTGGACAGTCCTACGAGCAGTACTTC.